These T cell receptor beta chains were read from a single sample in a study of CD8 T cells in Susac syndrome. TCRdb analysed the immunoSEQ multiplex PCR reads with MiXCR anew, one entry per CDR3 protein. The sample lists 120,000 to 150,000 distinct CDR3 sequences, 94% occurring once. Sequenced sample: CD4+ T cells from PBMCs. The receptors stem from a human donor in good health. Both conserved end residues are part of each CDR3. A D gene is named only where the DNA matches it firmly. Only some rows state a clone size, as once, few, many or a class for expanded clones.

V	size	D	length	J	DNA	CDR3
TRBV5-6	-	TRBD1	15	TRBJ1-2	TGTGCCAGCAGAAGTTGGACAGGGACTTTCTATGGCTACACCTTC	CASRSWTGTFYGYTF
TRBV19	-	TRBD2	16	TRBJ2-1	TGTGCCGCCACGGGGACTAGCGGGAGAATGAACAATGAGCAGTTCTTC	CAATGTSGRMNNEQFF
TRBV18	-	-	14	TRBJ1-1	TGTGCCAGCTCACCCCTCAACGAGGACACTGAAGCTTTCTTT	CASSPLNEDTEAFF
TRBV5-1	once	-	16	TRBJ2-7	TGCGCCAGCAGCTTGGGTGGTGGGTCACCTATCTACGAGCAGTACTTC	CASSLGGGSPIYEQYF
TRBV6-2/TRBV6-3	-	TRBD1	15	TRBJ1-2	TGTGCCAGCAGTTTCCCGACAGGGGTAGAGAATGGCTACACCTTC	CASSFPTGVENGYTF
TRBV20-1	-	-	11	TRBJ2-5	TGCAGTGCGGGACTTCAAGAGACCCAGTACTTC	CSAGLQETQYF
TRBV10-3	-	TRBD2	14	TRBJ2-7	TGTGCCATCAGGGAACCGGGACTAGTCTACGAGCAGTACTTC	CAIREPGLVYEQYF
TRBV18	few	-	13	TRBJ2-1	TGTGCCAGCTCACCAAGACTAGGGAATGAGCAGTTCTTC	CASSPRLGNEQFF
TRBV6-1	-	TRBD2	16	TRBJ2-5	TGTGCCAGCAGTGGGAGTGGGACTAGCCTTCGGGAGACCCAGTACTTC	CASSGSGTSLRETQYF
TRBV19	-	TRBD2	13	TRBJ2-5	TGTGCCAGTAGTCCCTCGGGAGGAGAGACCCAGTACTTC	CASSPSGGETQYF
TRBV10-3	-	TRBD1	15	TRBJ1-1	TGTGCCATCAGTCGAGGTGGGACAGGGAACACTGAAGCTTTCTTT	CAISRGGTGNTEAFF
TRBV5-6	-	-	12	TRBJ2-7	TGTGCCAGCAGCTCCCAGGGTTACGAGCAGTACTTC	CASSSQGYEQYF
TRBV7-2	few	-	13	TRBJ1-1	TGTGCCAGCAGCTTAGACGTGAACACTGAAGCTTTCTTT	CASSLDVNTEAFF
TRBV29-1	-	TRBD1	14	TRBJ1-1	TGCAGCGTTGGACAGGGGGCGTTGGACACTGAAGCTTTCTTT	CSVGQGALDTEAFF
TRBV3-1	-	TRBD2	14	TRBJ2-7	TGTGCCAGCAGCCAGCTAGCGGGAGGCGGACGGCAGTACTTC	CASSQLAGGGRQYF
TRBV2	-	-	12	TRBJ1-1	TGTGCCAGCAGTGAAACGGGAGGGAGACTTTTCTTT	CASSETGGRLFF
TRBV2	-	-	12	TRBJ2-1	TGTGCCAGCACCGAGGGTGGCAATGAGCAGTTCTTC	CASTEGGNEQFF
TRBV9	once	-	11	TRBJ2-2	TGTGCCAGCAGCCACACCGGGGAGCTGTTTTTT	CASSHTGELFF
TRBV10-3	-	-	14	TRBJ2-1	TGTGCCATCAGTGATTCGCGGGATTTGGATGAGCAGTTCTTC	CAISDSRDLDEQFF
TRBV28	-	-	13	TRBJ1-2	TGTGCCAGCAGTCACGGACAGTTTAACGGCTACACCTTC	CASSHGQFNGYTF
TRBV7-9	-	TRBD1	14	TRBJ1-1	TGTGCCAGCAGCTCCTGGCAGGGGGACACTGAAGCTTTCTTT	CASSSWQGDTEAFF
TRBV10-3	-	-	13	TRBJ1-5	TGTGCCATCAGGGGTACGGACAATCAGCCCCAGCATTTT	CAIRGTDNQPQHF
TRBV9	-	-	14	TRBJ2-5	TGTGCCAGCAGCCCTGGGGTGGGGAAAGAGACCCAGTACTTC	CASSPGVGKETQYF
TRBV7-2	once	TRBD1	15	TRBJ1-5	TGTGCCAGCAGCTTAGAGGGACAGGGAAATCAGCCCCAGCATTTT	CASSLEGQGNQPQHF
TRBV5-1	-	TRBD2	14	TRBJ2-1	TGCGCCAGCAGCCCGACTAGCGGGGTGGGCGAGCAGTTCTTC	CASSPTSGVGEQFF
TRBV28	-	-	17	TRBJ2-7	TGTGCCAGCAGTTTAAGAGCCCCCCTGGCCAGCTCCTACGAGCAGTACTTC	CASSLRAPLASSYEQYF
TRBV19	once	TRBD2	17	TRBJ2-1	TGTGCCAGTAGTAGGGGACTAGCGGGAGGGCCTGCTAATGAGCAGTTCTTC	CASSRGLAGGPANEQFF
TRBV10-3	-	-	16	TRBJ1-2	TGTGCCATCAGTGAGGCCGTCAACAGGGTTAACTATGGCTACACCTTC	CAISEAVNRVNYGYTF
TRBV25-1	-	TRBD2	15	TRBJ2-7	TGTGCCACCAAACCCAGCGGGAGAAAGACCTACGAGCAGTACTTC	CATKPSGRKTYEQYF
TRBV6-6	-	TRBD1	16	TRBJ2-2	TGTGCCAGCACCCCACCACCGACAGGGCACACCGGGGAGCTGTTTTTT	CASTPPPTGHTGELFF
TRBV7-9	-	-	17	TRBJ2-2	TGTGCCAGCAGATCCTTTAGCCGAGAGACGAACACCGGGGAGCTGTTTTTT	CASRSFSRETNTGELFF
TRBV6-1	-	-	13	TRBJ1-2	TGTGCCAGCAGCGGACGGGCGATGGCGGGCTACACCTTC	CASSGRAMAGYTF
TRBV30	-	-	12	TRBJ2-7	TGTGCCTGGAGTGTAACAGTCTACGAGCAGTACTTC	CAWSVTVYEQYF
TRBV20-1	-	-	16	TRBJ2-6	TGCAGTGCTAGAGGAGGGTCTCAGTCTGGGGCCAACGTCCTGACTTTC	CSARGGSQSGANVLTF
TRBV27	-	TRBD1	16	TRBJ1-1	TGTGCCAGCAGTCCAGCCGGAACAGGGGTAGGCACTGAAGCTTTCTTT	CASSPAGTGVGTEAFF
TRBV2	-	-	12	TRBJ2-5	TGTGCCAGCATACTAGCAGTGGAGACCCAGTACTTC	CASILAVETQYF
TRBV6-6	few	-	12	TRBJ2-3	TGTGCCAGCAGTTTGGACATGAGCACGCAGTATTTT	CASSLDMSTQYF
TRBV29-1	-	-	15	TRBJ2-3	TGCAGCGGGGAATCGGCGGGGCACGCCACAGATACGCAGTATTTT	CSGESAGHATDTQYF
TRBV20-1	-	-	11	TRBJ2-3	TGCAGTGCTAGCGGAGCGGGACAGATGAATTTT	CSASGAGQMNF
TRBV28	-	-	12	TRBJ2-5	TGTGCCAGCAGCCCCGGTCGAGAGACCCAGTACTTC	CASSPGRETQYF
TRBV20-1	-	-	13	TRBJ2-1	TGCAGTGCTAGCGGCCTCGGGGAGAATGAGCAGTTCTTC	CSASGLGENEQFF
TRBV20-1	-	-	15	TRBJ2-7	TGCAGTGCGGCTCGTCAGGGTCGGGTGTACTACGAGCAGTACTTC	CSAARQGRVYYEQYF
TRBV10-3	-	-	11	TRBJ2-7	TGTGCCATCAGTGAAAACTACGAGCAGTACTTC	CAISENYEQYF
TRBV9	-	-	15	TRBJ2-2	TGTGCCAGCAGCGTAGTAGGGGCGAACACCGGGGAGCTGTTTTTT	CASSVVGANTGELFF
TRBV25-1	-	-	12	TRBJ2-3	TGTGCCAGCAGTGGCCCGGCAGATACGCAGTATTTT	CASSGPADTQYF
TRBV2	-	-	14	TRBJ2-1	TGTGCCAGCAGTCTTAGCAGGCCGACAAGGGAGCAGTTCTTC	CASSLSRPTREQFF
TRBV7-6	-	-	16	TRBJ2-1	TGTGCCAGCAGCTTAGAAGGGGGTCGGACGGGAGTCAGGCAGTTCTTC	CASSLEGGRTGVRQFF
TRBV29-1	-	-	12	TRBJ2-7	TGCAGCGTTGGTGGGGTAAGGTACGAGCAGTACTTC	CSVGGVRYEQYF
TRBV2	few	-	10	TRBJ2-5	TGTGCCAGCAGTCTTGAGACCCAGTACTTC	CASSLETQYF
TRBV27	-	TRBD1	16	TRBJ2-3	TGTGCCAGCAGTACGACAGGGAAGCTCCTGAGAGATACGCAGTATTTT	CASSTTGKLLRDTQYF
TRBV12-5	-	TRBD2	17	TRBJ2-2	TGTGCTAGTGGTTTGTCTTCAGCGGGAGGGAACACCGGGGAGCTGTTTTTT	CASGLSSAGGNTGELFF
TRBV27	-	-	14	TRBJ1-4	TGTGCCAGCAGTTTTGTGGGCCTTAATGAAAAACTGTTTTTT	CASSFVGLNEKLFF
TRBV2	-	-	14	TRBJ2-2	TGTGCCAGCAAGCTCTATTCAAACACCGGGGAGCTGTTTTTT	CASKLYSNTGELFF
TRBV5-4	-	TRBD1	17	TRBJ2-4	TGTGCCAGCAGCTTGCGGATCTCGACAGGGGGAGGTAACATTCAGTACTTC	CASSLRISTGGGNIQYF